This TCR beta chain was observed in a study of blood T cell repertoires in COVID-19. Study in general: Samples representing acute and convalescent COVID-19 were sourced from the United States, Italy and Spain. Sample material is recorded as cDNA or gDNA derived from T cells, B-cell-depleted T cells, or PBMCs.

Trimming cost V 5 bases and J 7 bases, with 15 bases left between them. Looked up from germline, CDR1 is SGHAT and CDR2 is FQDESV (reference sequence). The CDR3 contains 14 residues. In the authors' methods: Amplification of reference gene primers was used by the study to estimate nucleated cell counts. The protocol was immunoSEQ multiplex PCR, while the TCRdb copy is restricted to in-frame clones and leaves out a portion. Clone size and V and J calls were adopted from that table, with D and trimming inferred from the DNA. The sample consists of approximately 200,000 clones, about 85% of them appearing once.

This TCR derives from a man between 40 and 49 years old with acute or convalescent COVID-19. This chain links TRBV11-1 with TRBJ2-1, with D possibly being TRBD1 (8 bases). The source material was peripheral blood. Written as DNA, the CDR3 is TGTGCCAGCAGCACAGGACAGGGAGGGAATGAGCAGTTCTTC. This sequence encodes CASSTGQGGNEQFF. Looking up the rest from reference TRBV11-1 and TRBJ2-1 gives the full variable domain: EAEVAQSPRYKITEKSQAVAFWCDPISGHATLYWYRQILGQGPELLVQFQDESVVDDSQLPKDRFSAERLKGVDSTLKIQPAELGDSAMYLCASSTGQGGNEQFFGPGTRLTVL.